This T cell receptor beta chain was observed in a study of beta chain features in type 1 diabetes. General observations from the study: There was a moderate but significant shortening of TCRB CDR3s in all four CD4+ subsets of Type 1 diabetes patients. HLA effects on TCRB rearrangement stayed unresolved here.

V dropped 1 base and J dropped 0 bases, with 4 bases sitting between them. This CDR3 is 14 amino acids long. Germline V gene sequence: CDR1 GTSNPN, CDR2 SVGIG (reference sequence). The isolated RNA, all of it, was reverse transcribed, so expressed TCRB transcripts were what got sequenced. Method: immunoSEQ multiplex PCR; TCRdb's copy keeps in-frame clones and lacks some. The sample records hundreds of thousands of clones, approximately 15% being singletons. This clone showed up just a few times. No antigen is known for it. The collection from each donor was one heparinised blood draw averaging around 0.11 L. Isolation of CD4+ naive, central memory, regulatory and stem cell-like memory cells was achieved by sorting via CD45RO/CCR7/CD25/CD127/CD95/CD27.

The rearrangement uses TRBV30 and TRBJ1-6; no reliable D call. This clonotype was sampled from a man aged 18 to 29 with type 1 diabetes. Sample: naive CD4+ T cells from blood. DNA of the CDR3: TGTGCCTGGAGTGCGAGCTCCTATAATTCACCCCTCCACTTT. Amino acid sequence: CAWSASSYNSPLHF. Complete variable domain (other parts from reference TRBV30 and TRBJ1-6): SQTIHQWPATLVQPVGSPLSLECTVEGTSNPNLYWYRQAAGRGLQLLFYSVGIGQISSEVPQNLSASRPQDRQFILSSKKLLLSDSGFYLCAWSASSYNSPLHFGNGTRLTVT.